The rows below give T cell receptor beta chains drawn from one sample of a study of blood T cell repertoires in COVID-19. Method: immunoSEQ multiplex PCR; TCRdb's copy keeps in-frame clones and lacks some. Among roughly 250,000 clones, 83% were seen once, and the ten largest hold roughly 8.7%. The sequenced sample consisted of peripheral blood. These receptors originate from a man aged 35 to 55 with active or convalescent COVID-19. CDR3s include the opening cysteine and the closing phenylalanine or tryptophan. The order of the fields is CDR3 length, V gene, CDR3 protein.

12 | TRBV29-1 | CSVENRGDGYTF
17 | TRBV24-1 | CATSDLFPAAVSYEQYF
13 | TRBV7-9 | CASSLGFYQPQHF
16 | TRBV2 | CASSTGGGLGNQPQHF
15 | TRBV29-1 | CSVEPAGGGGTEAFF
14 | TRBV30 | CAWAGLAGVGEQFF
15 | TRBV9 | CASSATGQHTGELFF
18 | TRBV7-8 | CASSFKLFRGVMNTEAFF
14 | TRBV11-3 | CASSFPGEGTEAFF
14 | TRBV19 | CASSIGGGTYEQYF
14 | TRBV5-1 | CASSLAGNYYEQYF
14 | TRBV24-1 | CATSGGPNTGELFF
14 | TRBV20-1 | CSARGTGTGSGYTF
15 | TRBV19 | CASSQTSGSYNEQFF
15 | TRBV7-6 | CASSAQPSRTDTQYF
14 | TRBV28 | CASSPDRVNTEAFF
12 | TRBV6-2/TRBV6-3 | CASSYGVGELFF
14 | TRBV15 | CATSREQGLYGYTF
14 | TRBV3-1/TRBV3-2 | CASSQEDRQVGYTF
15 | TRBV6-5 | CASSYSGSRTYEQYF
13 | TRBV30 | CAWSVQSGNTIYF
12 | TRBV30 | CAWSVSNHEQFF
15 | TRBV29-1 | CSSIDTGAGANVLTF
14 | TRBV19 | CASSIGGLSYEQYF
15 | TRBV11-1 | CASSPRPTENYGYTF
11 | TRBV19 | CASSRGNEQFF
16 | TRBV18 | CASSPPGTQRGNTIYF
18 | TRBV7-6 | CASSPRTSGGVSTGELFF
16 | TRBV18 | CASSPPGQSSYNEQFF
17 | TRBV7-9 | CASSLGSGSRVNEKLFF
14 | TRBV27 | CASSSPIRNQPQHF
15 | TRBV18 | CASSPPQSPLYGYTF
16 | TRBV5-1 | CASSRDGTGGGNTIYF
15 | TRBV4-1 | CASSPSLVSNQPQHF
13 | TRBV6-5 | CASKQGQNYEQYF
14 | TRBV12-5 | CASGGGDSGNTIYF
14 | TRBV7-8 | CASSLWGVNQPQHF
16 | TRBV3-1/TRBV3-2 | CASSQGQRKRTDTQYF
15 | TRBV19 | CASSIGGGRRNEQFF
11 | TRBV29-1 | CSVEKDTEAFF
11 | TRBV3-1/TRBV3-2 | CASSQAGGQFF
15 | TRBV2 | CASSEQARTLYGYTF
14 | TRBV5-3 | CARSLWGQGAVQYF
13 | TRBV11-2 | CASSLSGGTEAFF
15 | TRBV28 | CASSSPPGGAYGYTF
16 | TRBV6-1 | CASRETSGRVTDTQYF
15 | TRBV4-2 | CASSQGRQDAYEQYF
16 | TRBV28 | CASRSPPGQGSGELFF
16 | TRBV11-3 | CASSPGGRRTYNEQFF
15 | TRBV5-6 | CASSFPGQENSPLHF
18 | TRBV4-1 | CASSLWGPGQGGTDTQYF
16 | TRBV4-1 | CASSHGTSGSSNEQFF
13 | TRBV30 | CAWREGYRDEQYF
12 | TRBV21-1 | CASRNGGVEQYF
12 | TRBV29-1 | CSVVQGPNEQYF